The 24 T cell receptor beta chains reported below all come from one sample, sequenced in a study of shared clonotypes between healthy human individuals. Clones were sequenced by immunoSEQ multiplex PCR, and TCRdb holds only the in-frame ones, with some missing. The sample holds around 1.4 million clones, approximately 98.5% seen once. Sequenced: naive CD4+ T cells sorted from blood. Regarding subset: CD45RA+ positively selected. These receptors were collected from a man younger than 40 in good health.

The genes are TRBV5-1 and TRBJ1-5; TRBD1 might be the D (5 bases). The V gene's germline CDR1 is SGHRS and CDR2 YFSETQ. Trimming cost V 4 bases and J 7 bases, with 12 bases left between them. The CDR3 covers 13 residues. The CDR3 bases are TGCGCCAGCAGCGGGGGTGAGGGACAGCCCCAGCATTTT. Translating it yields CASSGGEGQPQHF.

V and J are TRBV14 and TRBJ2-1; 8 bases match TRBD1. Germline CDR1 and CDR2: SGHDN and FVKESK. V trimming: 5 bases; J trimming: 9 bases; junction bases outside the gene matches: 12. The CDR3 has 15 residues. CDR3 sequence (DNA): TGTGCCAGCAGCGACCGGGACAGGACGTTCACTGAGCAGTTCTTC. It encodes CASSDRDRTFTEQFF.

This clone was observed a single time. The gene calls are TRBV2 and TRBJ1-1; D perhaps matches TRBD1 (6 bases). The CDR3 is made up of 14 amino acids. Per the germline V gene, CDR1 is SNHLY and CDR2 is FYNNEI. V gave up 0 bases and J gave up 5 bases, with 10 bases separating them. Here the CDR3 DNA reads TGTGCCAGCAGTGAAGCGCTTACAGGGACTGAAGCTTTCTTT. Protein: CASSEALTGTEAFF.

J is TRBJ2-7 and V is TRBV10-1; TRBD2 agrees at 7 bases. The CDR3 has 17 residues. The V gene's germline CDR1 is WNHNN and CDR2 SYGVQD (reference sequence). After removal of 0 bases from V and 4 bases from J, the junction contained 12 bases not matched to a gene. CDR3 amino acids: CASSESKGGRRQYEQYF. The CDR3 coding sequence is TGCGCCAGCAGTGAGTCGAAAGGCGGGAGAAGGCAGTACGAGCAGTACTTC.

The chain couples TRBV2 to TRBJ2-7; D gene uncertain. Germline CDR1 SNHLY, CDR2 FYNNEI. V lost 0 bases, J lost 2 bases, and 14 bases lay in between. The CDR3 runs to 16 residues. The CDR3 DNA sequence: TGTGCCAGCAGTGAAGCGCTTCTCAAGGGAACCTACGAGCAGTACTTC. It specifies CASSEALLKGTYEQYF.

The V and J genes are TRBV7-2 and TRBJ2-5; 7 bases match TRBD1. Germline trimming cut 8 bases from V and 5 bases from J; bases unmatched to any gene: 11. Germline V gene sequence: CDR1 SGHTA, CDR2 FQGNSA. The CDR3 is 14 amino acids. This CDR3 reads CASGKTGYEETQYF. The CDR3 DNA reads TGTGCCAGCGGAAAGACAGGGTATGAGGAGACCCAGTACTTC.

The CDR3: CASSTGQSRSTDTQYF. CDR3 sequence (DNA): TGCGCCAGCAGCACCGGACAGTCCAGGAGCACAGATACGCAGTATTTT. The chain joins TRBV5-1 to TRBJ2-3; D might be TRBD1 (6 bases). Trimming cost V 4 bases and J 0 bases, with 15 bases left between them. The length of the CDR3 is 16 residues. The germline CDR1 and CDR2 sequences are SGHRS and YFSETQ.

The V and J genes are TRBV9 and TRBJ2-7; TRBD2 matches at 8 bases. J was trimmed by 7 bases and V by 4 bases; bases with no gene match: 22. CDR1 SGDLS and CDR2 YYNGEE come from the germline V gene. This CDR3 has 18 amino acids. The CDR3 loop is CASSRAGEGFMGAREQYF. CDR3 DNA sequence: TGTGCCAGCAGCCGAGCGGGAGAGGGCTTCATGGGGGCTCGGGAGCAGTACTTC.

The chain's CDR3 is CASSPFDRGPLGEQFF. The CDR3 DNA follows: TGTGCCAGCAGTCCCTTCGACAGGGGGCCCCTTGGGGAGCAGTTCTTC. The chain employs TRBV28 and TRBJ2-1, with 10 bases aligning to TRBD1. This CDR3 spans 16 amino acids. Germline CDR1 and CDR2: MDHEN and SYDVKM. The J segment lost 10 bases and the V segment lost 5 bases, leaving 14 bases of the junction unmatched.

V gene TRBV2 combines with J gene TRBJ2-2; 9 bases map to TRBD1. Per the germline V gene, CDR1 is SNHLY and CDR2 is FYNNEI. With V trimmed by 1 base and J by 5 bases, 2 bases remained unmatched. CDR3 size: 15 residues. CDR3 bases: TGTGCCAGCAGTGAAGACAGGGGGCGAACCGGGGAGCTGTTTTTT. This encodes CASSEDRGRTGELFF.

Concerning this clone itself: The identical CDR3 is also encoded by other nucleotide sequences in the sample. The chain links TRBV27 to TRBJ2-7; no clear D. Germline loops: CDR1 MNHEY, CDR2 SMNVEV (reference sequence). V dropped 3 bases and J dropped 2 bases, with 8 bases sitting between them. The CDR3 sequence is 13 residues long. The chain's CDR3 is CASSFREAYEQYF. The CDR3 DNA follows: TGTGCCAGCAGTTTTCGCGAGGCCTACGAGCAGTACTTC.

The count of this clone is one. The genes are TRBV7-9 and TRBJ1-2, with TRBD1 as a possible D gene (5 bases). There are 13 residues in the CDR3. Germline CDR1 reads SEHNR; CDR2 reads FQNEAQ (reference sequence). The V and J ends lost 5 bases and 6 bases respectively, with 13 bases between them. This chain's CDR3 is CASSQAGTDGYTF. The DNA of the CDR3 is TGTGCCAGCAGCCAGGCAGGGACTGATGGCTACACCTTC.

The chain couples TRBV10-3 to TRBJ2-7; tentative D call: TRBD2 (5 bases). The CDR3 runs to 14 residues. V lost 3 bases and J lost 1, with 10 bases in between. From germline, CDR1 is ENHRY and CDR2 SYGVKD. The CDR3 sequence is CAISDRRSSYEQYF. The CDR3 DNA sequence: TGTGCCATCAGTGACAGGAGGTCTTCCTACGAGCAGTACTTC.

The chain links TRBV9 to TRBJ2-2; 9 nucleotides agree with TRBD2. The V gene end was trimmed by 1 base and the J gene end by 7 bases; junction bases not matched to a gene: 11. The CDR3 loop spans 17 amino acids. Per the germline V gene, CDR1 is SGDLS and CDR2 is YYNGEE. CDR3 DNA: TGTGCCAGCAGCGTACAAGTCGCGGGAGGGCCCAACGGGGAGCTGTTTTTT. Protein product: CASSVQVAGGPNGELFF.

CDR3 sequence reads: CASSYAPGANQPQHF. As DNA, the CDR3 is TGTGCCAGCAGTTACGCTCCCGGAGCGAATCAGCCCCAGCATTTT. The chain carries TRBV6-5 and TRBJ1-5; no reliable D call. The germline gives CDR1 MNHEY, CDR2 SVGAGI. Trimming shortened V by 2 bases and J by 4 bases, and 12 bases separated the two germline ends. The CDR3 spans 15 residues.

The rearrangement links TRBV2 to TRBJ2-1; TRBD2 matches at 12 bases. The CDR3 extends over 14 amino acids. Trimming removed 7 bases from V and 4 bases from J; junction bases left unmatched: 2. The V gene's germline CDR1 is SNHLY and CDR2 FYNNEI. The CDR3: CASTGLAGYNEQFF. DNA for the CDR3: TGTGCCAGCACGGGACTAGCGGGTTACAATGAGCAGTTCTTC.

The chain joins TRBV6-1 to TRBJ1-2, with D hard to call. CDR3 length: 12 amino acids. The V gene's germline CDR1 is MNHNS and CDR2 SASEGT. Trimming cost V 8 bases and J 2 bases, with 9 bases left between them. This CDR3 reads CASAQANYGYTF. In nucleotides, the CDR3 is TGTGCCAGCGCCCAGGCGAACTATGGCTACACCTTC.

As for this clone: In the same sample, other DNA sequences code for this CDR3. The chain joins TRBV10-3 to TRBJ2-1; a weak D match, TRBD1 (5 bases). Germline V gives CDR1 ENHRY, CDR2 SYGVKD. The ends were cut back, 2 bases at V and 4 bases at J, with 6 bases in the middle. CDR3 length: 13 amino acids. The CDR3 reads CAISEDSYNEQFF. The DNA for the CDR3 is TGTGCCATCAGTGAGGACAGTTACAATGAGCAGTTCTTC.

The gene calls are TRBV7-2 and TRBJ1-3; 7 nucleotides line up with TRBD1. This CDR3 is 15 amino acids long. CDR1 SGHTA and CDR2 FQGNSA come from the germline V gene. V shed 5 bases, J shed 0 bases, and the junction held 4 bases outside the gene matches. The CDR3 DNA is TGTGCCAGCAGCCGACAGGGCCTCTCTGGAAACACCATATATTTT. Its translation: CASSRQGLSGNTIYF.

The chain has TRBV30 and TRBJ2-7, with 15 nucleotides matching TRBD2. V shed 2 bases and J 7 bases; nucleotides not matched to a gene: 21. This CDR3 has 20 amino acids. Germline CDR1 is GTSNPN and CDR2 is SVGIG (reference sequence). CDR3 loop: CAWSRGSYGLAGGPVGEQYF. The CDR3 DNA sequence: TGTGCCTGGAGTAGGGGGTCCTACGGACTAGCGGGAGGGCCAGTGGGGGAGCAGTACTTC.

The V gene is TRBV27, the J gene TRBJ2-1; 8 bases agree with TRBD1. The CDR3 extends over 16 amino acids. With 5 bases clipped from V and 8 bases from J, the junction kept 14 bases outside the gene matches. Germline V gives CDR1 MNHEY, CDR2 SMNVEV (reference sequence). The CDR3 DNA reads TGTGCCAGCAGTCCCCTAGGTGGACAGGGTGGCGATGAGCAGTTCTTC. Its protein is CASSPLGGQGGDEQFF.

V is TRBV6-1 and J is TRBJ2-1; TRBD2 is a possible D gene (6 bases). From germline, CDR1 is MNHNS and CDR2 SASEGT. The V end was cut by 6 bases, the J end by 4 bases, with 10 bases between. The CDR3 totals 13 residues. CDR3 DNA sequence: TGTGCCAGCAGGGTAGCGGCTTACAATGAGCAGTTCTTC. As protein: CASRVAAYNEQFF.

CDR3 loop: CASRHYRDRDVGGYTF. The CDR3 nucleotides read TGTGCCAGCAGACATTACCGGGACAGGGACGTAGGGGGCTACACCTTC. The chain joins TRBV11-2 to TRBJ1-2; TRBD1 matches 9 bases. With 6 bases clipped from V and 8 bases from J, the junction kept 16 bases outside the gene matches. CDR1 is SGHAT and CDR2 is FQNNGV in the germline V gene. The CDR3 consists of 16 residues.

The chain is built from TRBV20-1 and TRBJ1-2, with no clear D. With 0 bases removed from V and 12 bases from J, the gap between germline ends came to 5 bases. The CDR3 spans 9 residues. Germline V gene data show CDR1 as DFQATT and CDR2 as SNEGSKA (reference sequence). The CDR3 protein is CSARDRHTF. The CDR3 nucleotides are TGCAGTGCTAGAGATCGTCACACCTTC.